These T cell receptor beta chains were read from a single sample in a study of blood T cell repertoires in COVID-19. Assay used: immunoSEQ multiplex PCR; TCRdb lists only in-frame clones, some missing. Of about 320,000 clones listed, about 82% are singletons. Sequenced sample: peripheral blood. Receptors were obtained from a woman between 50 and 59 years old with acute or convalescent COVID-19. The CDR3 runs from the conserved cysteine through the conserved F or W. The D gene is left open where the match is weak. Clone sizes are given selectively: once, few, many, or a class where the clone is expanded.

j_call | clone_size | d_call | v_call | cdr3_aa | cdr3_nt
TRBJ1-6 | once | NA | TRBV4-3 | CASSQNSAGSGSYNSPLHF | TGCGCCAGCAGCCAAAACTCCGCCGGGTCTGGCTCCTATAATTCACCCCTCCACTTT
TRBJ1-5 | once | NA | TRBV4-1 | CASSQEGGRVGNQPQHF | TGCGCCAGCAGCCAAGAGGGTGGCAGGGTCGGCAATCAGCCCCAGCATTTT
TRBJ2-5 | few | TRBD2 | TRBV7-9 | CASSFQREGQETQYF | TGTGCCAGCAGCTTCCAGCGGGAGGGACAAGAGACCCAGTACTTC
TRBJ1-2 | NA | NA | TRBV27 | CASSLNGGEDGYTF | TGTGCCAGCAGTCTCAATGGGGGGGAGGATGGCTACACCTTC
TRBJ2-7 | NA | TRBD2 | TRBV6-5 | CASSYNPGGGSEQYF | TGTGCCAGCAGTTATAATCCCGGCGGGGGGTCCGAGCAGTACTTC
TRBJ1-5 | NA | NA | TRBV6-1 | CASSEIGEGNQPQHF | TGTGCCAGCAGTGAAATAGGGGAGGGCAATCAGCCCCAGCATTTT
TRBJ2-1 | NA | TRBD1 | TRBV28 | CASSSPVLTGRDNEQFF | TGTGCCAGCAGTTCCCCCGTCTTGACAGGGAGAGACAATGAGCAGTTCTTC
TRBJ1-4 | NA | NA | TRBV18 | CASGLLTNEKLFF | TGTGCTTCAGGGCTCTTAACTAATGAAAAACTGTTTTTT
TRBJ2-1 | NA | NA | TRBV5-1 | CASSLEGVSYNEQFF | TGCGCCAGCAGCTTGGAGGGGGTCTCCTACAATGAGCAGTTCTTC
TRBJ1-3 | NA | NA | TRBV9 | CATGNEGTIYF | TGTGCCACCGGTAATGAGGGCACCATATATTTT
TRBJ2-1 | NA | TRBD2 | TRBV5-4 | CAIGLAGGNEQFF | TGTGCCATAGGACTAGCGGGAGGCAATGAGCAGTTCTTC
TRBJ1-2 | NA | TRBD1 | TRBV7-2 | CASSRTGSGYTF | TGTGCCAGCAGCCGGACAGGGAGTGGCTACACCTTC
TRBJ1-1 | NA | TRBD1 | TRBV5-1 | CASSNRLGQGIFGNTEAFF | TGCGCCAGCAGCAACCGCCTGGGACAGGGCATATTTGGGAACACTGAAGCTTTCTTT
TRBJ2-5 | once | NA | TRBV30 | CAWSVPQETQYF | TGTGCCTGGAGTGTTCCACAAGAGACCCAGTACTTC
TRBJ2-7 | once | TRBD1 | TRBV27 | CASSSGTGGSYEQYF | TGTGCCAGCAGTTCCGGGACAGGGGGGTCCTACGAGCAGTACTTC